This T cell receptor (beta chain) was found in a study of blood T cell repertoires in COVID-19. Study-level background: The analysed material was cDNA or gDNA that came from T cells, B-cell-depleted T cells, or PBMCs.

Source study methods: By means of reference gene primer amplification, nucleated cell counts were estimated. Sequencing used immunoSEQ multiplex PCR; TCRdb keeps in-frame clones, though not all of them. For V, J and clone size, that table is used; D and trimming come from the DNA. The sample records over 85,000 clones, about 85% being singletons. Seattle enrolled patients during active infection and tracked them longitudinally. Sequencing was done on a sample of peripheral blood. The clonotype comes from a woman older than 75 with COVID-19, enrolled during active disease.

CDR3 DNA: TGTGCCAGTAGTATCGGGTCCGGAGGGGCGAGGGTCCAAGAGACCCAGTACTTC. Protein: CASSIGSGGARVQETQYF. The V call is TRBV19, the J call TRBJ2-5; D is possibly TRBD2 (6 bases). The V end lost 3 bases, the J end lost 1 base, and 21 bases lay between the germline ends. From germline, CDR1 is LNHDA and CDR2 SQIVND (reference sequence). CDR3 length equals 18 residues.